One and the same sample provided the 24 T cell receptor beta chains below, sequenced in a study of response to subunit inactivated influenza vaccine. One entry per CDR3 protein results from TCRdb running MiXCR on the RT-PCR reads. This sample yields about 650,000 distinct CDR3 sequences, of which about a sixth are seen a single time; around a tenth belongs to the top ten. The sample here was PBMCs from blood, taken 11 to 12 days after vaccination. The receptors here all came from a man between 50 and 59 years old who received an inactivated influenza vaccine.

The V gene is TRBV7-3, the J gene TRBJ2-3, with 8 nucleotides matching TRBD1. V lost 0 bases and J lost 2; bases outside the gene matches: 4. The CDR3 spans 16 residues. From germline, CDR1 is SGHTA and CDR2 FQGTGA. In nucleotides, the CDR3 is TGTGCCAGCAGCTTAACGGGACAGGAGTTCACAGATACGCAGTATTTT. Its protein product is CASSLTGQEFTDTQYF.

The gene calls are TRBV6-2 or TRBV6-3 and TRBJ2-1, with 7 bases aligning to TRBD1. Germline assignment: CDR1 MNHEY and CDR2 SVGEGT. The CDR3 runs to 16 residues. With 4 bases clipped from V and 5 bases from J, the junction kept 11 bases outside the gene matches. CDR3 in DNA: TGTGCCAGCAGTTCCGACAGGGTTTCGTACGACAATGAGCAGTTCTTC. Encoded protein: CASSSDRVSYDNEQFF.

The chain uses TRBV12-3 or TRBV12-4 and TRBJ2-5; D gene ambiguous. Trimming stripped 3 bases from V and 4 bases from J, with 9 bases between. CDR3 length: 13 residues. The CDR3 DNA follows: TGTGCCAGCAGTTTGTTTAGCAGAGAGACCCAGTACTTC. This gives the protein CASSLFSRETQYF.

V gene TRBV5-1 combines with J gene TRBJ2-3; D not certain. Germline CDR1 reads SGHRS; CDR2 reads YFSETQ. This CDR3 has 15 residues. V lost 2 bases and J lost 6, with 16 bases in between. CDR3 sequence (DNA): TGCGCCAGCAGCTTCGCCACGGTTGTTTGGGATACGCAGTATTTT. It specifies CASSFATVVWDTQYF.

This chain joins TRBV5-6 and TRBJ1-1; 12 positions agree with TRBD1. This CDR3 region has 14 residues. The V gene end was trimmed by 5 bases and the J gene end by 10 bases; junction bases not matched to a gene: 9. The germline CDR1 and CDR2 sequences are SGHDT and YYEEEE. The CDR3 nucleotides are TGTGCCAGCAGGGGGACAGGGGGCGACAAAGGAGCTTTCTTT. Protein sequence: CASRGTGGDKGAFF.

This clonotype was observed a few times. The chain combines TRBV12-5 with TRBJ2-7; 10 positions agree with TRBD2. J gave up 4 bases and V 2 bases, and 5 bases lay outside the gene matches. Per the germline V gene, CDR1 is LGHNT and CDR2 is FRNRAP. This CDR3 spans 15 amino acids. CDR3 loop: CASGLPTSGLYEQYF. The CDR3 bases are TGTGCTAGTGGTTTGCCGACTAGCGGGCTTTACGAGCAGTACTTC.

The chain has TRBV12-3 or TRBV12-4 and TRBJ2-4; TRBD2 aligns across 7 bases. This CDR3 is built from 15 residues. J was trimmed by 5 bases and V by 6 bases; bases with no gene match: 10. The DNA for the CDR3 is TGTGCCAGCAGCCGCACTAGCGCGGGCCAAAACATTCAGTACTTC. The encoded protein is CASSRTSAGQNIQYF.

This chain connects TRBV19 to TRBJ2-7; 8 bases fit TRBD2. CDR3 size: 16 residues. V trimming: 10 bases; J trimming: 4 bases; junction bases outside the gene matches: 18. Germline loops: CDR1 LNHDA, CDR2 SQIVND (reference sequence). The CDR3 is CATSTTPSGQIYEQYF. In nucleotides, the CDR3 is TGTGCCACCTCAACCACCCCTAGCGGGCAGATATACGAGCAGTACTTC.

The chain joins TRBV27 to TRBJ2-1; 14 bases align to TRBD2. Losses at the gene ends were 2 bases for V and 8 bases for J; bases not matched to a gene: 5. The CDR3 runs to 16 residues. Per the germline V gene, CDR1 is MNHEY and CDR2 is SMNVEV (reference sequence). This CDR3 is CASSLQGLAGDYEQFF. For the CDR3, the DNA is TGTGCCAGCAGTTTACAGGGACTAGCGGGAGACTATGAGCAGTTCTTC.

The CDR3 region is CASSSRGQGVDEQYF. CDR3 sequence (DNA): TGTGCCAGCAGTTCCCGGGGACAGGGAGTCGACGAGCAGTACTTC. This chain connects TRBV7-6 to TRBJ2-7; 9 bases are a match to TRBD1. CDR3 size: 15 residues. After removal of 6 bases from V and 5 bases from J, the junction contained 11 bases not matched to a gene. The germline V gene encodes CDR1 SGHVS and CDR2 FNYEAQ.

J is TRBJ2-2 and V is TRBV18; D gene unclear. The CDR3 is 15 amino acids. In germline, CDR1 is KGHSH, CDR2 LQKENI. V lost 3 bases to trimming and J lost 3 bases, with 11 bases between them. Written as DNA, the CDR3 is TGTGCCAGCTCACCGCCGGGTAGCTACACCGGGGAGCTGTTTTTT. This codes for CASSPPGSYTGELFF.

The table lists this clonotype with a few counts. The chain combines TRBV5-1 with TRBJ2-6; D unclear. V was trimmed by 2 bases and J by 4 bases, leaving 13 bases between them. CDR1 and CDR2 (germline): SGHRS, YFSETQ. The CDR3 runs 16 residues. The CDR3 DNA reads TGCGCCAGCAGCTTCGGCCCGAGTTCGGGGGCCAACGTCCTGACTTTC. Protein: CASSFGPSSGANVLTF.

This clonotype came up many times. The gene calls are TRBV12-3 or TRBV12-4 and TRBJ1-5; the D gene is possibly TRBD1 (5 bases). The CDR3 length is 15 residues. V was trimmed by 1 base and J by 0 bases, leaving 7 bases between them. CDR3 region: CASSLDRYSNQPQHF. CDR3 DNA: TGTGCCAGCAGTTTAGACAGGTATAGCAATCAGCCCCAGCATTTT.

The chain is built from TRBV10-3 and TRBJ2-7, with D possibly being TRBD1 (6 bases). There are 15 residues in the CDR3. In germline, CDR1 is ENHRY, CDR2 SYGVKD. V was pared by 2 bases and J by 0 bases, with 11 bases between. The CDR3 DNA is TGTGCCATCAGTGAGCTACAGGGACCCTCCTACGAGCAGTACTTC. It is translated as CAISELQGPSYEQYF.

In this sample, this clonotype turned up a few times. The CDR3 sequence is CASSPVAGRAPIYF. The DNA of the CDR3 is TGTGCCAGCAGCCCCGTGGCAGGGAGAGCTCCGATATACTTC. The V gene is TRBV12-3 or TRBV12-4, the J gene TRBJ2-5; D tentatively fits TRBD1 or TRBD2 (5 bases each). This CDR3 comprises 14 residues. Trimming removed 6 bases at V and 14 bases at J, with 25 bases between.

This clonotype was counted only a few times. This sequence joins TRBV18 and TRBJ2-7, with 11 bases identical to TRBD2. Germline trimming cut 3 bases from V and 2 bases from J; bases unmatched to any gene: 6. Germline V gene sequence: CDR1 KGHSH, CDR2 LQKENI. This CDR3 has 16 amino acids. The CDR3 DNA reads TGTGCCAGCTCACCCCTGGGACTAGCGGCTCCCTACGAGCAGTACTTC. Translating it yields CASSPLGLAAPYEQYF.

This clonotype was picked up a small number of times. This chain connects TRBV20-1 to TRBJ2-1, with TRBD2 identical over 9 bases. V was clipped by 2 bases and J by 4 bases; unmatched bases: 6. The CDR3 loop spans 15 amino acids. The germline gives CDR1 DFQATT, CDR2 SNEGSKA (reference sequence). The CDR3 here is CSARPPLAGYNEQFF. The CDR3 DNA follows: TGCAGTGCTAGACCTCCACTAGCGGGTTACAATGAGCAGTTCTTC.

The CDR3 loop is CAISGLAGGIMSSYNEQFF. CDR3 DNA sequence: TGTGCCATCAGTGGTCTAGCGGGGGGCATTATGAGCTCCTACAATGAGCAGTTCTTC. The rearrangement uses TRBV10-3 and TRBJ2-1; 11 positions match TRBD2. V was pared by 4 bases and J by 0 bases, with 11 bases of the junction left unmatched. Germline V gene data show CDR1 as ENHRY and CDR2 as SYGVKD. The CDR3 sequence is 19 residues long.

The chain has TRBV6-5 and TRBJ2-1, with 10 nucleotides matching TRBD2. The germline V gene encodes CDR1 MNHEY and CDR2 SVGAGI. Trimming at V came to 0 bases and at J to 15 bases, leaving 17 bases not matched to a gene. CDR3 length equals 17 residues. CDR3 DNA: TGTGCCAGCAGTTACTCCGTCGGGCTAGCGGGAGCGGGGACTCGGTTCTTC. It codes for CASSYSVGLAGAGTRFF.

This chain uses TRBV2 with TRBJ2-7, with 9 positions matching TRBD1. With 6 bases clipped from V and 7 bases from J, the junction kept 7 bases outside the gene matches. This CDR3 is 13 amino acids long. CDR1 is SNHLY, CDR2 FYNNEI, per germline. The CDR3 is CASSRDRVGEQYF. The CDR3, as DNA: TGTGCCAGCAGCCGGGACAGGGTAGGGGAGCAGTACTTC.

In its sample, this clonotype was seen a few times. The rearrangement joins TRBV7-2 to TRBJ2-1; 7 nucleotides align to TRBD1. The CDR3 spans 15 residues. Unmatched junction bases numbered 12, after V lost 3 bases and J lost 10 bases. Germline V gene lookup returns CDR1 SGHTA and CDR2 FQGNSA. Here the CDR3 DNA reads TGTGCCAGCAGCTTTGCCGGGACAGCCTCTCGGGAGCAGTTCTTC. Translating gives CASSFAGTASREQFF.

This clonotype occurred a few times. The V call is TRBV12-3 or TRBV12-4, the J call TRBJ2-7, with TRBD1 matching 11 bases. The V gene end was trimmed by 5 bases and the J gene end by 0 bases; junction bases not matched to a gene: 9. CDR3 size: 17 residues. In nucleotides, the CDR3 is TGTGCCAGCAGTCCTGGACAGGGGGCCCCGAGCTCCTACGAGCAGTACTTC. It yields the protein CASSPGQGAPSSYEQYF.

The chain carries TRBV20-1 and TRBJ2-7; no reliable D call. The CDR3 extends over 15 amino acids. V was trimmed by 6 bases and J by 0 bases, leaving 18 bases between them. Per germline, CDR1 DFQATT and CDR2 SNEGSKA (reference sequence). The chain's CDR3 is CSAKEPAASSYEQYF. CDR3 DNA sequence: TGCAGTGCCAAGGAACCGGCGGCGAGCTCCTACGAGCAGTACTTC.

This chain connects TRBV12-3 or TRBV12-4 to TRBJ1-5, with 8 bases lining up with TRBD1. The V and J ends lost 6 bases and 2 bases, in that order; junction bases with no gene match: 9. This CDR3 has 16 amino acids. The CDR3 DNA sequence: TGTGCCAGCAGCCAAAGGACAGGGTACGGCAATCAGCCCCAGCATTTT. Its protein is CASSQRTGYGNQPQHF.